This entry describes one TCR beta chain. No antigen is known for it. This sample also contains other DNA sequences that code for the same CDR3. Profiling relied on immunoSEQ multiplex PCR, and the TCRdb table lists in-frame clones only, not all of them. This table holds roughly 11,000 clones, less than 90% found once. The source of the sample is a study of PD-1 blockade in classical Hodgkin lymphoma. About the study: Intravenous delivery of nivolumab at 3 mg/kg to patients occurred every 2 weeks.

Notes on the study in general: Complete responders' diversity at baseline resembled that of newly diagnosed patients. With CD4+ cells, TCR diversity rose significantly by C4D1, but not with CD8+ cells.

The V end was cut by 2 bases, the J end by 0 bases, with 2 bases between. The CDR3 runs 12 residues. CDR1 MNHNS and CDR2 SASEGT come from the germline V gene. Every patient had relapsed following autologous stem cell transplantation, and cohorts differed in brentuximab vedotin exposure. PBMCs were thawed, and CD8+ T cells were then isolated from them by magnetic negative selection. Best overall response was complete response, partial response or progressive disease in these relapsed/refractory classical Hodgkin lymphoma patients. Sequenced here: CD8+ T cells from blood, sampled at baseline. The sequence derives from a human donor with classical Hodgkin lymphoma. This chain joins TRBV6-1 and TRBJ2-7; D gene unclear. The CDR3 DNA follows: TGTGCCAGCAGTGAAAGCTCCTACGAGCAGTACTTC. Translated: CASSESSYEQYF.